What follows are 5 T cell receptor beta chains derived from one specimen sequenced in a study of vaccination effects on CD4 cells after COVID-19. In the ViraFEST assay, antigen-specific CD4+ clonotypes were identified by expansion after peptide-pool stimulation. CD4+ T cell isolation took place after approximately 11 days of culture. Of the BNT162b2 and mRNA-1273 vaccines, participants received two doses of one or the other. The assay was immunoSEQ multiplex PCR, and TCRdb's table has in-frame clones only and misses some. The table shows 60,000 to 85,000 clones, with 70% to 85% occurring only once. Their antigens remain unidentified. Material: CD4+ T cells from PBMCs cultured with HCoV-229E spike peptides, obtained after COVID-19 vaccination. Receptor source: a human donor who received a COVID-19 vaccine.

The chain is built from TRBV6-5 and TRBJ1-4; a weak D match, TRBD1 (5 bases). Germline V gene lookup returns CDR1 MNHEY and CDR2 SVGAGI. The CDR3 spans 14 residues. V lost 5 bases and J lost 6, with 13 bases in between. The DNA for the CDR3 is TGTGCCAGCAGTCGGGGGGGGTCGTATGAAAAACTGTTTTTT. Protein product: CASSRGGSYEKLFF.

Comment on this clone: At one boundary the junction diverges from the germline segment, which might be a read error. The chain combines TRBV29-1 with TRBJ2-5; 7 bases match TRBD2. The CDR3 covers 10 residues. CDR1 is SQVTM, CDR2 ANQGSEA, per germline. CDR3 loop: CGGGQETQYF. The CDR3 nucleotides are TGTGGGGGGGGTCAAGAGACCCAGTACTTC.

The V gene is TRBV7-2, the J gene TRBJ1-5; D possibly corresponds to TRBD1 (5 bases). The CDR3 contains 16 residues. Germline CDR1 reads SGHTA; CDR2 reads FQGNSA. V was pared by 5 bases and J by 2 bases, with 16 bases between. CDR3 bases: TGTGCCAGCAGCCTCGGTCGGGGGTTGGGCAATCAGCCCCAGCATTTT. It translates to CASSLGRGLGNQPQHF.

V is TRBV4-3 and J is TRBJ2-5; possibly TRBD2 for D (6 bases). Trimming removed 1 base from V and 2 bases from J, with 11 bases in between. The germline V gene encodes CDR1 LGHNA and CDR2 YSLEER. The CDR3 runs to 15 residues. CDR3 protein: CASSQVGGLQETQYF. CDR3 coding DNA: TGCGCCAGCAGCCAAGTAGGCGGACTACAAGAGACCCAGTACTTC.

For the CDR3, the DNA is TGTGCCAGCAGACCACCCTTTGGACTAGCGGGGGAGGAGACCCAGTACTTC. Its protein product is CASRPPFGLAGEETQYF. The chain links TRBV25-1 to TRBJ2-5; 13 bases align to TRBD2. Germline CDR1 MGHDK, CDR2 SYGVNS. CDR3 length: 17 amino acids. J lost 5 bases, V lost 6 bases, and 12 bases had no gene match. Combining the CDR3 with reference TRBV25-1 and TRBJ2-5 gives the whole variable domain EADIYQTPRYLVIGTGKKITLECSQTMGHDKMYWYQQDPGMELHLIHYSYGVNSTEKGDLSSESTVSRIRTEHFPLTLESARPSHTSQYLCASRPPFGLAGEETQYFGPGTRLLVL.